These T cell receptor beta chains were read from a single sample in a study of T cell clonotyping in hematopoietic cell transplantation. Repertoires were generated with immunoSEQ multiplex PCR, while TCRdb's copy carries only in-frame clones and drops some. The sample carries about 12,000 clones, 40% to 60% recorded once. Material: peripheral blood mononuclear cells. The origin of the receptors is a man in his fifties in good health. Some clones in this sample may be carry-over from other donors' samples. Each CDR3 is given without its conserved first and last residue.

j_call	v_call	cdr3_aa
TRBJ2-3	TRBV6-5	ASRISRPATDTQY
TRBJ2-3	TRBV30	ASRTSGYTDTQY
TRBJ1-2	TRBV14	ASSQGTYSHGYT
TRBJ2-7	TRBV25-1	ASSGVGAFSSEQY
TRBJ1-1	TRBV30	ASGWGRTGEAF
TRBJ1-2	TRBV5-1	ASSFPESYGYT
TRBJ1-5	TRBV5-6	ASSSDGTLNQPQH
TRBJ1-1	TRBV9	ASSVTGTVPTEAF
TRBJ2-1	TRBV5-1	ASRQGEGSGSNEQF
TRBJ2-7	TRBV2	ASSEVTGSHEQY
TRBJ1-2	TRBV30	AWSGSVRWYGYT
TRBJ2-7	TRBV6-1	ATRRRAYEQY
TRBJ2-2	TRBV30	AWSVLYGELF
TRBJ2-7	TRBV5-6	ASSPAGRGLSYEQY
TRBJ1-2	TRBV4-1	ASTQDKGQGIYGYT
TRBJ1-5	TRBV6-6	ASTRGGGDQPQH
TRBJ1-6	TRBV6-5	ATQGRSYNSPLH
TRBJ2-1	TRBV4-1	ASSQEEGAGEWGNEQF
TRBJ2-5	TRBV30	AGKGGGKETQY
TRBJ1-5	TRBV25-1	ARRTGGNQPQH
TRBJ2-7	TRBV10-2	ASSEAHEQY
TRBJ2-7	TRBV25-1	ASRPWDSYEQY
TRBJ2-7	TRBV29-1	SARVAGYEQY
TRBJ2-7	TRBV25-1	ASSGDRAYEQY
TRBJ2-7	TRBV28	ASSLYASGSSYEQY
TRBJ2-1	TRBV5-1	ASREMEEQF
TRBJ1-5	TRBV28	ASRPAGINQPQH
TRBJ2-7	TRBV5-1	ASSYGTSTEEQY
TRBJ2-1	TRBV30	AWSLDRNNEQF
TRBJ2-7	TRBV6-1	ASPPGTGGEQY
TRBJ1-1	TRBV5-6	ASSFQNTEAF
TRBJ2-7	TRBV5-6	ASSGQGAPYEQY
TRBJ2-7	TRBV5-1	ASSPKQGATSYEQY
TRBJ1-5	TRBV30	AWSDPQHTNQPQH
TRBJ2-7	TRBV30	AWSRDPWGGDHEQY
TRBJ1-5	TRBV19	ASSISGENQPQH
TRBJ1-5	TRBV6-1	ASSAGQEGQPQH
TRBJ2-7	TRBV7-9	ASSTPTSGGPYEQY